One TCR beta chain is described in this entry. The antigen is not known. This sample is drawn from a study of CD8+ T cells in alopecia areata. The authors extracted RNA and reverse transcribed it into cDNA as the sequencing template. Clones were read by immunoSEQ multiplex PCR, and TCRdb kept only the in-frame ones, dropping some. Seen here are more than 110,000 clones, roughly 61% observed once, and the top ten hold 5% to 7.5%. The germline gives CDR1 ENHRY, CDR2 SYGVKD. This CDR3 spans 12 amino acids. V was shortened by 0 bases and J by 12 bases, with 9 bases between the two germline ends. Overall study results and limits: Normal skin's resident alphabeta T cells are sequenced alongside lesional scalp T cells.

This sequence was found in a human donor with alopecia areata. The gene calls are TRBV10-3 and TRBJ1-5; no definite D call. The sample was CD4+ T cells sorted from blood, taken at week 0. CDR3 protein: CAISESMFSQHF. CDR3 DNA: TGTGCCATCAGTGAGTCGATGTTTAGCCAGCATTTT.